These T cell receptor beta chains were read from a single sample in a study of cytomegalovirus exposure and HLA in healthy donors. The repertoire was sequenced with immunoSEQ multiplex PCR; TCRdb's copy has only in-frame clones and lacks some. The table includes around 140,000 clones, about 75% detected once. Input material: PBMCs. The receptors were sampled from a man younger than 40 in good health and CMV-seronegative. Both conserved end residues are part of each CDR3. The order of the fields is clone size, J gene, V gene, D gene, CDR3 DNA, CDR3 protein. The D gene is left open where the match is weak. Clone size appears in some rows only: once, few, many, or a class for an expanded clone.

>NA|TRBJ2-1|TRBV29-1|NA
TGCAGCGTTGTTGGGCCCGGGAGAGAGGGGAACAATGAGCAGTTCTTC
CSVVGPGREGNNEQFF
>NA|TRBJ1-4|TRBV19|NA
TGTGCCAGTAGTATAGTCCAGAATGAAAAACTGTTTTTT
CASSIVQNEKLFF
>NA|TRBJ2-7|TRBV30|NA
TGTGCCTGCCCCCTGACCGGACAAATCTACGAGCAGTACTTC
CACPLTGQIYEQYF
>NA|TRBJ1-5|TRBV9|NA
TGTGCCAGCAGCGCTGAGGGGGATCAGCCCCAGCATTTT
CASSAEGDQPQHF
>NA|TRBJ1-6|TRBV5-4|TRBD1
TGTGCCAGCAGCTTGGCTCGCCCGACAGGGCGTAATTCACCCCTCCACTTT
CASSLARPTGRNSPLHF
>NA|TRBJ2-1|TRBV9|TRBD1
TGTGCCAGCAGCGTAGGACAGGGCCTACTCTACAATGAGCAGTTCTTC
CASSVGQGLLYNEQFF
>NA|TRBJ2-5|TRBV18|TRBD1
TGTGCCAGTCGACAGGGAGCCGAGACCCAGTACTTC
CASRQGAETQYF
>NA|TRBJ2-1|TRBV7-9|NA
TGTGCCAGCAGCCAACTCTCAACGGGGGGCTATGAGCAGTTCTTC
CASSQLSTGGYEQFF
>NA|TRBJ1-1|TRBV19|NA
TGTGCCAGTAGAGATGAGGCGGGCGCTGAAGCTTTCTTT
CASRDEAGAEAFF
>once|TRBJ2-3|TRBV7-2|NA
TGTGCCAGCAGCTTATATCGCGGGGTCCTCGATACGCAGTATTTT
CASSLYRGVLDTQYF
>NA|TRBJ2-7|TRBV4-1|TRBD2
TGCGCCAGCAGCCACCCTGCTAGCGGGGGGGCTTCCTACGAGCAGTACTTC
CASSHPASGGASYEQYF
>NA|TRBJ1-2|TRBV4-1|TRBD1
TGCGCCAGCAGCCAAGATGGTACAGGGGGGGACTATGGCTACACCTTC
CASSQDGTGGDYGYTF
>NA|TRBJ2-7|TRBV7-9|TRBD2
TGTGCCAGCAGCTTGGGCTTTAGCGGGAGGGCCAAGTACGAGCAGTACTTC
CASSLGFSGRAKYEQYF
>NA|TRBJ1-1|TRBV7-8|NA
TGTGCCAGCAGTCGGATGTCGGGCACTGAAGCTTTCTTT
CASSRMSGTEAFF
>NA|TRBJ2-3|TRBV5-1|TRBD2
TGCGCCAGCAGCTTCGGGGGGGATCAAACAGATACGCAGTATTTT
CASSFGGDQTDTQYF
>few|TRBJ1-1|TRBV28|NA
TGTGCCAGTGAGGTCCTGGGGAACACTGAAGCTTTCTTT
CASEVLGNTEAFF
>NA|TRBJ2-7|TRBV4-1|TRBD1
TGCGCCAGCAGCCAGGGACAGGGGGCCTCCTACGAGCAGTACTTC
CASSQGQGASYEQYF
>NA|TRBJ1-2|TRBV5-6|NA
TGTGCCAGCAGCCACATTTGGACAGCTAACTATGGCTACACCTTC
CASSHIWTANYGYTF
>once|TRBJ1-5|TRBV7-9|TRBD1
TGTTCCAGCAGCTCGGGACAGGGAGGTCAGCCCCAGCATTTT
CSSSSGQGGQPQHF
>NA|TRBJ2-1|TRBV27|NA
TGTGCCAGCATGGAGTACAATGAGCAGTTCTTC
CASMEYNEQFF
>NA|TRBJ2-7|TRBV5-1|TRBD2
TGCGCCAGCAGCTTTAGCGGGGGGTTCGCCGAGCAGTACTTC
CASSFSGGFAEQYF
>NA|TRBJ2-1|TRBV11-3|TRBD1
TGTGCCAGCAGCGACAGGGATCGCTACAATGAGCAGTTCTTC
CASSDRDRYNEQFF
>NA|TRBJ1-1|TRBV9|NA
TGTGCCAGCAGCCACACAGTGAACACTGAAGCTTTCTTT
CASSHTVNTEAFF
>NA|TRBJ2-5|TRBV6-4|TRBD2
TGTGCCAGCAGTGACGAAGCGGGGGGTCCCCAAGAGACCCAGTACTTC
CASSDEAGGPQETQYF
>NA|TRBJ2-1|TRBV5-1|TRBD2
TGCGCCAGCAGCCCCGGGGAGGGTTGGAATGAGCAGTTCTTC
CASSPGEGWNEQFF
>once|TRBJ2-7|TRBV5-6|TRBD2
TGTGCCAGCAGCCCACGGGGGGGTACCTACGAGCAGTACTTC
CASSPRGGTYEQYF
>NA|TRBJ2-7|TRBV30|TRBD1
TGTGCCTGGAGTCACGGGACAGGGACGGAGCAGTACTTC
CAWSHGTGTEQYF
>NA|TRBJ2-2|TRBV29-1|TRBD1
TGCAGCGTTGAAACTTTCGGACAGGGGACCGGGGAGCTGTTTTTT
CSVETFGQGTGELFF
>NA|TRBJ2-5|TRBV2|TRBD2
TGTGCCAGCTCTAATGATCGCGGGAGCGGTGAGACCCAGTACTTC
CASSNDRGSGETQYF
>NA|TRBJ1-2|TRBV7-2|NA
TGTGCCAGCAGGGCCGATTCCTATGGCTACACCTTC
CASRADSYGYTF
>NA|TRBJ1-4|TRBV5-1|TRBD1
TGCGCCAGCAGCATGGCAGGGGGGAATGAAAAACTGTTTTTT
CASSMAGGNEKLFF
>NA|TRBJ1-5|TRBV28|NA
TGTGCCAGCAGCCCCGCCGGAGGAAGCCAGCATTTT
CASSPAGGSQHF
>NA|TRBJ2-1|TRBV21-1|NA
TGTGCCAGCAGCAATGACCGACTAGCGGAGAACAATGAGCAGTTCTTC
CASSNDRLAENNEQFF
>NA|TRBJ2-5|TRBV5-1|TRBD2
TGCGCCAGCAGCTCCGGACTAGCCGGCCTCCGGGAGACCCAGTACTTC
CASSSGLAGLRETQYF
>NA|TRBJ2-7|TRBV7-9|NA
TGTGCCAGCAGCTTCATATTCGGAGGAGAGCAGTACTTC
CASSFIFGGEQYF
>NA|TRBJ2-7|TRBV20-1|NA
TGCAGTGCTACTGTTCAGTACGAGCAGTACTTC
CSATVQYEQYF
>NA|TRBJ1-1|TRBV29-1|NA
TGCAGCGTTCGGGCGGGTTGGGGTATGAACACTGAAGCTTTCTTT
CSVRAGWGMNTEAFF
>NA|TRBJ1-1|TRBV5-4|NA
TGTGCCAGCAGCGAGCTCGAGAGGGATCGTACTGAAGCTTTCTTT
CASSELERDRTEAFF
>NA|TRBJ1-3|TRBV19|NA
TGTGCCAGTAGTATCTCCAGGGCTGGAAACACCATATATTTT
CASSISRAGNTIYF
>NA|TRBJ2-5|TRBV4-2|NA
TGTGCCAGCAGCCGCGCCCGGGGGAAGGAGGAGACCCAGTACTTC
CASSRARGKEETQYF
>NA|TRBJ2-7|TRBV7-7|TRBD1
TGTGCCAGCAGCTTCGACAGGGACCACGAGCAGTACTTC
CASSFDRDHEQYF
>NA|TRBJ1-3|TRBV18|NA
TGTGCCAGCTCACCAGGAGGGCCTGACTCTGGAAACACCATATATTTT
CASSPGGPDSGNTIYF
>NA|TRBJ2-7|TRBV10-3|NA
TGTGCCATCAGTGAGGGTAGCGGAACCTACGAGCAGTACTTC
CAISEGSGTYEQYF
>NA|TRBJ2-2|TRBV5-1|TRBD1
TGCGCCAGCAGCGAACAGGGGGGGAACACCGGGGAGCTGTTTTTT
CASSEQGGNTGELFF
>NA|TRBJ2-3|TRBV5-1|NA
TGCGCCAGCAGCTGGGGGACTTTCACAGATACGCAGTATTTT
CASSWGTFTDTQYF